Below, 20 T cell receptor beta chains from the same sample are listed, as sequenced in a study of blood T cell repertoires in COVID-19. Sequencing used immunoSEQ multiplex PCR; TCRdb keeps in-frame clones, though not all of them. The sample yields some 95,000 clones, around 72% seen once. The sample comprised peripheral blood. These receptors all come from a man in his 70s with acute or convalescent COVID-19.

This sequence joins TRBV5-1 and TRBJ1-2; 7 positions match TRBD1. Germline V CDR1 and CDR2: SGHRS, YFSETQ. V shed 3 bases, J shed 6 bases, and the junction held 5 bases outside the gene matches. The CDR3 covers 13 residues. The CDR3 nucleotides read TGCGCCAGCAGCTACGGGACAGCGGATGGCTACACCTTC. Encoded protein: CASSYGTADGYTF.

The chain combines TRBV19 with TRBJ1-5; 8 bases match TRBD1. The germline gives CDR1 LNHDA, CDR2 SQIVND (reference sequence). This CDR3 is built from 15 residues. The J segment lost 2 bases and the V segment lost 2 bases, leaving 2 bases of the junction unmatched. In nucleotides, the CDR3 is TGTGCCAGTAGTATATCACAGGGGGGCAATCAGCCCCAGCATTTT. The encoded protein is CASSISQGGNQPQHF.

V and J are TRBV7-3 and TRBJ1-5, with a possible D match to TRBD1 (5 bases). Trimming pared 3 bases from V and 8 bases from J, leaving 11 bases between. From germline, CDR1 is SGHTA and CDR2 FQGTGA. This CDR3 is 13 amino acids long. In DNA, the CDR3 is TGTGCCAGCAGCTTGGGGCCTCAAAAGCCCCAGCATTTT. Protein sequence: CASSLGPQKPQHF.

This rearrangement joins TRBV29-1 to TRBJ1-6; 7 bases are shared with TRBD1. The V and J ends lost 6 bases and 5 bases, in that order; junction bases with no gene match: 7. CDR3 length: 14 residues. The germline V gene encodes CDR1 SQVTM and CDR2 ANQGSEA. CDR3 amino acids: CSVALGQNNSPLHF. CDR3 sequence (DNA): TGCAGCGTCGCCCTGGGACAGAATAATTCACCCCTCCACTTT.

This clone was seen only a few times. V usage is TRBV2 and J usage is TRBJ2-3; a possible D gene is TRBD2 (6 bases). Germline V gene lookup returns CDR1 SNHLY and CDR2 FYNNEI. The CDR3 has 14 amino acids. V was cut by 6 bases and J by 0 bases, with 10 bases left in between. The CDR3 DNA follows: TGTGCCAGCAGGGGCGGGAAAAGCACAGATACGCAGTATTTT. This gives the protein CASRGGKSTDTQYF.

This rearrangement joins TRBV6-6 to TRBJ1-3; the match to TRBD1 covers 8 bases. The CDR3 has 19 residues. Germline values: CDR1 MNHNY, CDR2 SVGAGI (reference sequence). With 5 bases clipped from V and 0 bases from J, the junction kept 15 bases outside the gene matches. The CDR3: CASSHGRLDRGTSGNTIYF. The CDR3 nucleotides read TGTGCCAGCAGTCACGGAAGGCTCGACAGGGGAACCTCTGGAAACACCATATATTTT.

This rearrangement joins TRBV19 to TRBJ1-6; TRBD1 matches at 9 bases. This CDR3 is built from 15 residues. CDR1 and CDR2 from the germline V gene are LNHDA and SQIVND (reference sequence). V dropped 6 bases and J dropped 10; count of bases not matched to a gene: 10. CDR3 amino acids: CASSSWTGEESPLHF. In nucleotides, the CDR3 is TGTGCCAGTAGCTCCTGGACAGGGGAGGAATCACCCCTCCACTTT.

The chain uses TRBV28 and TRBJ2-1; 12 bases line up with TRBD2. The CDR3 runs to 17 residues. V was clipped by 1 base and J by 5 bases; unmatched bases: 6. The germline CDR1 and CDR2 sequences are MDHEN and SYDVKM. The CDR3 nucleotides are TGTGCCAGCAGTTTATTAAGAGGACTAGCGGGAAACAATGAGCAGTTCTTC. Translation: CASSLLRGLAGNNEQFF.

The chain has TRBV18 and TRBJ1-1, with D possibly matching TRBD1 (6 bases). The V end was cut by 3 bases, the J end by 8 bases, with 13 bases between. CDR3 length: 13 residues. CDR1 and CDR2 (germline): KGHSH, LQKENI. The CDR3 nucleotides read TGTGCCAGCTCACCCGGACCCGACAGGGAAGCTTTCTTT. As protein: CASSPGPDREAFF.

The V call is TRBV5-4, the J call TRBJ2-7; a weak D match, TRBD1 (5 bases). This CDR3 spans 15 amino acids. V was pared by 0 bases and J by 0 bases, with 10 bases between. Germline CDR1 reads SGHNT; CDR2 reads YYREEE (reference sequence). The CDR3 sequence is CASSLGTHSSYEQYF. In DNA form, the CDR3 reads TGTGCCAGCAGCTTGGGGACACATAGCTCCTACGAGCAGTACTTC.

The chain couples TRBV12-1 to TRBJ2-5; the table names TRBD2, a call not compared with the DNA. TRBV12-1 is given as a pseudogene. The CDR3 is 10 residues long. The CDR3 is CAPGGRTQYF. The CDR3 DNA reads as TGTGCCCCTGGGGGGAGGACCCAGTACTTC.

In its sample, this clone was seen a few times. This chain links TRBV5-1 with TRBJ2-2, with D perhaps TRBD2 (5 bases). V gave up 4 bases and J gave up 5 bases, with 9 bases separating them. Germline CDR1 reads SGHRS; CDR2 reads YFSETQ. This CDR3 has 13 residues. CDR3 sequence reads: CASSRGETGELFF. Here the CDR3 DNA reads TGCGCCAGCAGCCGGGGAGAGACCGGGGAGCTGTTTTTT.

V gene TRBV24-1 combines with J gene TRBJ2-1; possibly TRBD2 for D (5 bases). V lost 1 base to trimming and J lost 8 bases, with 11 bases between them. Germline V gives CDR1 KGHDR, CDR2 SFDVKD. The CDR3 runs 14 residues. DNA of the CDR3: TGTGCCACCAGTGATTTAGCGGAGGTGGATGAGCAGTTCTTC. Amino acids: CATSDLAEVDEQFF.

The rearrangement links TRBV28 to TRBJ2-1; TRBD1 is a possible D gene (6 bases). Germline V gene sequence: CDR1 MDHEN, CDR2 SYDVKM. The CDR3 is made up of 14 amino acids. V was trimmed by 4 bases and J by 0 bases, leaving 7 bases between them. In nucleotides, the CDR3 is TGTGCCAGCAGTTCAGGGGCCTCCTACAATGAGCAGTTCTTC. It yields the protein CASSSGASYNEQFF.

The chain links TRBV6-2 or TRBV6-3 to TRBJ2-2; the match to TRBD2 covers 13 bases. After removal of 4 bases from V and 6 bases from J, the junction contained 5 bases not matched to a gene. The germline gives CDR1 MNHEY, CDR2 SVGEGT. The CDR3 length is 16 residues. DNA of the CDR3: TGTGCCAGCAGTTCCCTCACTAGCGGGAGGGCCGGGGAGCTGTTTTTT. Its translation: CASSSLTSGRAGELFF.

This rearrangement joins TRBV3-1 (or the pseudogene TRBV3-2) to TRBJ2-7, with D uncertain. This CDR3 contains 12 residues. V lost 2 bases and J 1 base, leaving 3 bases between the germline ends. Germline V CDR1 and CDR2: LGHDT, YNNKEL (reference sequence). The CDR3 loop reads CASSQRSYEQYF. The CDR3 region has the DNA TGTGCCAGCAGCCAACGGTCCTACGAGCAGTACTTC.

The V and J genes are TRBV29-1 and TRBJ2-2; D uncertain. This CDR3 has 12 residues. The ends were cut back, 7 bases at V and 1 base at J, with 7 bases in the middle. CDR1 and CDR2 (germline): SQVTM, ANQGSEA. DNA for the CDR3: TGCAGCGGACTCTTGAACACCGGGGAGCTGTTTTTT. Protein: CSGLLNTGELFF.

The rearrangement joins TRBV11-3 to TRBJ1-1; TRBD1 matches at 8 bases. This CDR3 is 12 amino acids long. V lost 3 bases, J lost 10 bases, and 4 bases stayed unmatched. Germline V lookup: CDR1 SGHNT, CDR2 YENEEA. Here the CDR3 DNA reads TGTGCCAGCAGCTTCAGGACAGGGAGAGCTTTCTTT. Translated, it gives CASSFRTGRAFF.

The chain recombines TRBV28 with TRBJ1-5; the D gene is possibly TRBD1 (5 bases). Trimming stripped 7 bases from V and 9 bases from J, with 13 bases between. The CDR3 contains 12 residues. CDR1 is MDHEN and CDR2 is SYDVKM in the germline V gene. CDR3 sequence (DNA): TGTGCCAGCACAGGGAACTGGGGGCCCCAGCATTTT. This codes for CASTGNWGPQHF.

The rearrangement joins TRBV5-4 to TRBJ1-4; D unresolved. Trimming took 4 bases from V and 8 from J, leaving 21 bases between them. This CDR3 region has 16 residues. The germline gives CDR1 SGHNT, CDR2 YYREEE (reference sequence). The CDR3 protein is CASSKERAGGGEKLFF. The DNA of the CDR3 is TGTGCCAGCAGCAAGGAGCGGGCAGGAGGTGGAGAAAAACTGTTTTTT.